This section outlines one TCR beta chain sequence together with its context. Its antigen is unidentified. These data come from a study of regulatory T cells in long-lasting Graves disease. Study as a whole: Those with persistent Graves' disease had received antithyroid drugs for over 5 years with positive TSH receptor antibodies. Whole-study findings and limits: Persistent disease favored TRBV28, TRBJ1-2 and TRBJ2-5.

The junction had 15 bases not matched to a gene; V was cut back by 6 bases and J by 1 base. The CDR3 has 17 residues. Looked up from germline, CDR1 is LNHDA and CDR2 is SQIVND (reference sequence). As to time point: persistent/refractory GD, antithyroid drugs over 5 years with positive TRAb. Construction of the TCR library relied on RNA isolated from PBMCs. Patients of an endocrinology department in Xi'an, China, were included. Construction of TCR beta libraries relied on iRepertoire HTBI primers and on Arm-PCR targeting CDR3 regions. Source study methods: Across samples, 62 TRBV and some 13 TRBJ segments were found. TCRdb redid the calling of the multiplex PCR reads with MiXCR, one entry per CDR3 protein. Clone size and V and J calls follow TCRdb, not the original study. The table shows 400,000 to 600,000 distinct CDR3 sequences, with 20% to 25% occurring only once.

The V gene is TRBV19, the J gene TRBJ2-7; TRBD1 matches 7 bases. This specimen consisted of peripheral blood mononuclear cells (PBMCs), obtained when the disease was refractory, from a patient treated with antithyroid drugs. The source of this sequence is a female donor with Graves disease. The CDR3 is CASSPTIGQERSYEQYF. For the CDR3, the DNA is TGTGCCAGTAGCCCAACGATCGGACAGGAGAGGTCCTACGAGCAGTACTTC.